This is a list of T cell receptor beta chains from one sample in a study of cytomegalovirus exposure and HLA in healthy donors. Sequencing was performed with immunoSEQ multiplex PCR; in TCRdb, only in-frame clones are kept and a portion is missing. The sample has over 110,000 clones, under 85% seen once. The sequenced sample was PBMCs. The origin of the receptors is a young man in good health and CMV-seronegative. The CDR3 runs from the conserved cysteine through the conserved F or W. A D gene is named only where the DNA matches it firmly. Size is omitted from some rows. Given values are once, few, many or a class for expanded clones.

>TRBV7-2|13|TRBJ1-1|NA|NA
CASSSPGAAEAFF
TGTGCCAGCAGTTCCCCAGGGGCGGCTGAAGCTTTCTTT
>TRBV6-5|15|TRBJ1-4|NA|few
CASSYSGLFNEKLFF
TGTGCCAGCAGTTACTCGGGACTCTTCAATGAAAAACTGTTTTTT
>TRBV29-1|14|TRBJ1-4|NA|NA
CSVLSYATNEKLFF
TGCAGCGTTTTGTCGTATGCAACTAATGAAAAACTGTTTTTT
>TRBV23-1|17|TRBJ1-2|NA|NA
CASSQNPTSGSPGGYTF
TGCGCCAGCAGTCAAAATCCTACCTCCGGGAGCCCTGGGGGCTACACCTTC
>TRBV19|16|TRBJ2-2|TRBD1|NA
CASTLGQGANTGELFF
TGTGCCAGTACCCTCGGACAGGGGGCGAACACCGGGGAGCTGTTTTTT
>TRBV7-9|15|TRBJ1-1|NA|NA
CASSLAAGVGTEAFF
TGTGCCAGCAGCTTAGCTGCAGGGGTGGGGACTGAAGCTTTCTTT
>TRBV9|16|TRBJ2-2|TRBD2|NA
CASSPGGGAMGGELFF
TGTGCCAGCAGCCCGGGCGGGGGGGCCATGGGCGGGGAGCTGTTTTTT
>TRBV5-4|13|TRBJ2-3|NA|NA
CASRMEATDTQYF
TGTGCCAGCAGGATGGAGGCTACAGATACGCAGTATTTT
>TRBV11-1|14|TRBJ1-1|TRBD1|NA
CASSLTGGETEAFF
TGTGCCAGCAGCCTCACAGGGGGGGAAACTGAAGCTTTCTTT
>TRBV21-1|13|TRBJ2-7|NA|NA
CASSKESAYEQYF
TGTGCCAGCAGCAAAGAATCCGCGTACGAGCAGTACTTC
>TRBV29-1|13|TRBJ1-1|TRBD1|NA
CSVDDRGRTEAFF
TGCAGCGTTGACGACAGGGGGCGGACTGAAGCTTTCTTT
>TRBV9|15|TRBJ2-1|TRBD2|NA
CASSVAGTSGNEQFF
TGTGCCAGCAGCGTAGCTGGGACTAGCGGAAATGAGCAGTTCTTC
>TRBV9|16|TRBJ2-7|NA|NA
CASSVGALDTFYEQYF
TGTGCCAGCAGCGTAGGTGCTTTGGACACTTTCTACGAGCAGTACTTC
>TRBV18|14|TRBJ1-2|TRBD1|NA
CASSPTTGPDGYTF
TGTGCCAGCTCACCAACGACAGGGCCAGATGGCTACACCTTC
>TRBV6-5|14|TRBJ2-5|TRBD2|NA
CASSYMRGRETQYF
TGTGCCAGCAGTTACATGCGGGGGAGGGAGACCCAGTACTTC
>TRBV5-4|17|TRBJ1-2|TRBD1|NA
CASSLAWRQGAGYGYTF
TGTGCCAGCAGCTTGGCCTGGAGACAGGGGGCGGGGTATGGCTACACCTTC
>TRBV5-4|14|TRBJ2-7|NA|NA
CASSLGQGRGEQYF
TGTGCCAGCAGCTTGGGCCAGGGGCGTGGGGAGCAGTACTTC